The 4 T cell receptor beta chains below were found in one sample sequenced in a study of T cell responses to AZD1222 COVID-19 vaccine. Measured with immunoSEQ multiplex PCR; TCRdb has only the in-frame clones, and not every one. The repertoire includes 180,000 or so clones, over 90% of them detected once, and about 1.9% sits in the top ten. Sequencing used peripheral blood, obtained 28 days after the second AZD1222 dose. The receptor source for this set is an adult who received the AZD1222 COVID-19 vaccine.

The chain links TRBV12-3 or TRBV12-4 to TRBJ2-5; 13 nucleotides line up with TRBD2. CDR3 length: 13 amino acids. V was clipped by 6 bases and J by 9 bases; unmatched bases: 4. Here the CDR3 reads CASRDGLAGAQYF. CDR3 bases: TGTGCCAGCAGAGATGGACTAGCGGGGGCCCAGTACTTC.

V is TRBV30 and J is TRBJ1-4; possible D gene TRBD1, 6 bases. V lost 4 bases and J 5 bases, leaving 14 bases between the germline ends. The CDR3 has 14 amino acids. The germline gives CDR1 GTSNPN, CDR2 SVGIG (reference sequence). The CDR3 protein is CAWTLTGGNEKLFF. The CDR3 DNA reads TGTGCCTGGACTCTAACGGGGGGCAATGAAAAACTGTTTTTT. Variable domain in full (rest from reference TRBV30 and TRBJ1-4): SQTIHQWPATLVQPVGSPLSLECTVEGTSNPNLYWYRQAAGRGLQLLFYSVGIGQISSEVPQNLSASRPQDRQFILSSKKLLLSDSGFYLCAWTLTGGNEKLFFGSGTQLSVL.

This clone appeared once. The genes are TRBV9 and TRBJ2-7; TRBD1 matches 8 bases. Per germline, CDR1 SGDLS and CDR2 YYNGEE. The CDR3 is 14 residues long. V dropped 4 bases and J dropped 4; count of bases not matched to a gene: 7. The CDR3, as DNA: TGTGCCAGCAGCTGGGGGACAGGAGGGTACGAGCAGTACTTC. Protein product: CASSWGTGGYEQYF.

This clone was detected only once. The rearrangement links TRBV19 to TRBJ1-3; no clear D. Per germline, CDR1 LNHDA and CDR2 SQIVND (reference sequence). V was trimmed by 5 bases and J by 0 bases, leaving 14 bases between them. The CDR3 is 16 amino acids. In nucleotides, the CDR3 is TGTGCCAGTAGTTCCGGGGATGAGGTCTCTGGAAACACCATATATTTT. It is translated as CASSSGDEVSGNTIYF.